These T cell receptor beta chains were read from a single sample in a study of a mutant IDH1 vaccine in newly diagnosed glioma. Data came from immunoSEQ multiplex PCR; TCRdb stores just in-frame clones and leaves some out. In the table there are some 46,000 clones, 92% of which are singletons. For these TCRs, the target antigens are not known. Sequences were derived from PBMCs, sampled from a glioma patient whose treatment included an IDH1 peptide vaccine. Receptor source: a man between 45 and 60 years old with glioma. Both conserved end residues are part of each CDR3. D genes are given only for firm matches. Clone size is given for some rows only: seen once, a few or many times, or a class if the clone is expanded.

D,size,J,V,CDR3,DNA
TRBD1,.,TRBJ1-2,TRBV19,CASSRDRGYGYTF,TGTGCCAGTTCTAGGGACAGGGGCTATGGCTACACCTTC
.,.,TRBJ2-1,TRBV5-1,CASSPAGGRFREQFF,TGCGCCAGCAGCCCGGCTGGGGGGCGTTTCAGGGAGCAGTTCTTC
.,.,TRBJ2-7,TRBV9,CASSVGGPSYEQYF,TGTGCCAGCAGCGTAGGGGGGCCTTCCTACGAGCAGTACTTC
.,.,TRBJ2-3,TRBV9,CASSVAVHPTDTQYF,TGTGCCAGCAGCGTAGCGGTACACCCCACAGATACGCAGTATTTT
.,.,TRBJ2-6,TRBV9,CASSVAERPGSGANVLTF,TGTGCCAGCAGCGTAGCCGAGAGACCAGGGTCTGGGGCCAACGTCCTGACTTTC
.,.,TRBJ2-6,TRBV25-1,CASSEFVGSGANVLTF,TGTGCCAGCAGTGAATTTGTTGGGTCTGGGGCCAACGTCCTGACTTTC
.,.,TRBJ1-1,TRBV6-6,CASNMDPNTEAFF,TGTGCCAGCAACATGGACCCGAACACTGAAGCTTTCTTT
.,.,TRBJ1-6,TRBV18,CASSPSSLDGQGSPLHF,TGTGCCAGCTCACCGTCTTCCCTGGACGGGCAGGGTTCACCCCTCCACTTT
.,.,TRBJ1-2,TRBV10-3,CAIGEGGAGGGYGYTF,TGTGCCATCGGGGAGGGGGGGGCCGGGGGCGGCTATGGCTACACCTTC
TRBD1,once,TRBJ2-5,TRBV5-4,CASSLGTGYFETQYF,TGTGCCAGCAGCTTGGGGACAGGGTATTTTGAGACCCAGTACTTC
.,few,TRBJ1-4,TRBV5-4,CASSSAGPRNEKLFF,TGTGCCAGCAGCTCCGCAGGGCCGAGAAATGAAAAACTGTTTTTT
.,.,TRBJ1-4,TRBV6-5,CASSYSKGGGLFF,TGTGCCAGCAGTTACTCGAAAGGCGGGGGACTGTTTTTT
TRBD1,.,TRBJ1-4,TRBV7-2,CASSLGYRGPVGEKLFF,TGTGCCAGCAGCTTGGGCTATAGGGGGCCAGTGGGGGAAAAACTGTTTTTT
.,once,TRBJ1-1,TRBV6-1,CASSEGGKNTEAFF,TGTGCCAGCAGTGAAGGTGGTAAGAACACTGAAGCTTTCTTT
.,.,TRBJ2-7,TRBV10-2,CASSERRGSYEQYF,TGCGCCAGCAGTGAGCGCAGGGGATCCTACGAGCAGTACTTC
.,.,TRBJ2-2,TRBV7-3,CASSPQGHSTGELFF,TGTGCCAGCAGCCCCCAAGGGCACTCCACCGGGGAGCTGTTTTTT
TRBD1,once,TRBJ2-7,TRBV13,CASSPEGAGGFIKQYF,TGTGCCAGCAGCCCGGAAGGGGCAGGGGGCTTTATAAAGCAGTACTTC
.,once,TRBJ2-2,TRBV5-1,CASSLVRVEVPGELFF,TGCGCCAGCAGCTTGGTTCGGGTGGAAGTCCCCGGGGAGCTGTTTTTT
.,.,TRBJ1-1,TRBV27,CASKQGPRGEAFF,TGTGCCAGCAAGCAGGGTCCGAGGGGTGAAGCTTTCTTT
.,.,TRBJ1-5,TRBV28,CASGGGAGQHF,TGTGCCAGCGGGGGCGGGGCGGGTCAGCATTTT
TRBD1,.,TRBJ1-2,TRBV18,CASSETGGYGYTF,TGTGCCAGCTCAGAGACAGGGGGCTATGGCTACACCTTC
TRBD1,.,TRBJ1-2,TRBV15,CATSRSGQADYGYTF,TGTGCCACCAGCAGGAGTGGACAGGCCGACTATGGCTACACCTTC
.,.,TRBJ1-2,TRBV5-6,CASSLARQNNYGYTF,TGTGCCAGCAGCTTGGCTCGACAGAACAACTATGGCTACACCTTC
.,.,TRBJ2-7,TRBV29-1,CSVEIGGRAEQYF,TGCAGCGTTGAAATCGGGGGGCGGGCCGAGCAGTACTTC
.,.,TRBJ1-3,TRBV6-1,CASRPGPGDTIYF,TGTGCCAGCAGACCGGGTCCAGGGGACACCATATATTTT
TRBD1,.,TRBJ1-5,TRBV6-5,CASNTGGQPQHF,TGTGCCAGCAACACAGGGGGCCAGCCCCAGCATTTT
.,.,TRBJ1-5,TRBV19,CASSSGSGTYNQPQHF,TGTGCCAGTAGTAGTGGCTCGGGGACATATAATCAGCCCCAGCATTTT
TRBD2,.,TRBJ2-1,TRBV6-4,CASSATSNNEQFF,TGTGCCAGCAGTGCGACTAGCAACAATGAGCAGTTCTTC
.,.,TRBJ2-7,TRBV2,CASSEWGWESYEQYF,TGTGCCAGCAGTGAATGGGGGTGGGAGTCCTACGAGCAGTACTTC
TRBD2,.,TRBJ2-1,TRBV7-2,CASSLGLAGYNEQFF,TGTGCCAGCAGCTTAGGACTAGCGGGTTACAATGAGCAGTTCTTC
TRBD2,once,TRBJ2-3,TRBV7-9,CASSLERGGADTQYF,TGTGCCAGCAGCTTAGAGCGGGGGGGCGCAGATACGCAGTATTTT
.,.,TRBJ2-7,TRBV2,CASSGTADYEQYF,TGTGCCAGCAGTGGGACTGCCGACTACGAGCAGTACTTC
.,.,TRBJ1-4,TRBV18,CASSPGPWATNEKLFF,TGTGCCAGCTCACCGGGTCCCTGGGCAACTAATGAAAAACTGTTTTTT
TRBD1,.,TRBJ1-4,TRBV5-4,CASSSTGGSNEKLFF,TGTGCCAGCAGCTCGACAGGGGGTTCTAATGAAAAACTGTTTTTT
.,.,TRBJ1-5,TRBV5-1,CASSFEGNQPQHF,TGCGCCAGCAGCTTTGAGGGCAATCAGCCCCAGCATTTT
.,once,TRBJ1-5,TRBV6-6,CASSGSVYGSNQPQHF,TGTGCCAGCAGTGGGTCAGTGTACGGTAGCAATCAGCCCCAGCATTTT
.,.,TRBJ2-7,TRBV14,CASSQDLRFYEQYF,TGTGCCAGCAGCCAAGATTTACGCTTCTACGAGCAGTACTTC
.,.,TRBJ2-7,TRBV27,CASSLSGSYYEQYF,TGTGCCAGCAGTTTATCGGGCAGTTACTACGAGCAGTACTTC
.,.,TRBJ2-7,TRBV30,CAWSPRGPPYEQYF,TGTGCCTGGAGTCCGCGGGGGCCCCCCTACGAGCAGTACTTC
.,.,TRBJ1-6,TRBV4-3,CASSQDRVGNSPLHF,TGCGCCAGCAGCCAAGACAGGGTGGGAAATTCACCCCTCCACTTT